The rows below give T cell receptor beta chains drawn from one sample of a study of T cell repertoires in cytomegalovirus infection. In TCRdb, the reads were re-called with MiXCR into one record per CDR3 protein. The sample comprises about 900,000 distinct CDR3 sequences, around 29% of which are singletons, and roughly 13% rests with the top ten. Antigens of these TCRs are unknown. The sequences come from cultured CD8+ T cells from PBMCs, collected from culture after CMV antigen stimulation. The receptor source for this set is a human donor in good health (CMV status not recorded). Some clones in this sample may be carry-over from other donors' samples. CDR3s include the opening cysteine and the closing phenylalanine or tryptophan. Not all rows give a size; the values are once, few, many and, for expanded clones, a class.

v_gene: TRBV6-2/TRBV6-3
abundance: -
CDR3aa: CASSDDWYNEQFF

v_gene: TRBV27
abundance: -
CDR3aa: CASSLPSGGTYPKETQYF

v_gene: TRBV20-1
abundance: few
CDR3aa: CSAGGQIHEQYF

v_gene: TRBV7-4
abundance: -
CDR3aa: CASSPTGYGCTF

v_gene: TRBV7-6
abundance: many
CDR3aa: CASSLGQGGDTQYF

v_gene: TRBV5-1
abundance: -
CDR3aa: CASSHGPKGKLFF

v_gene: TRBV7-6
abundance: many
CDR3aa: CASSRPGLSQETQYF

v_gene: TRBV7-9
abundance: -
CDR3aa: CASSMPGQGSSGEETQYF

v_gene: TRBV27
abundance: once
CDR3aa: CASSRKGMTGNQDGYTF

v_gene: TRBV7-6
abundance: -
CDR3aa: CASSPGTWAGEAFF

v_gene: TRBV12-3/TRBV12-4
abundance: few
CDR3aa: CASSLGKVGELFF

v_gene: TRBV7-2
abundance: -
CDR3aa: CASSPGLAGGLTDTQYF

v_gene: TRBV7-3
abundance: few
CDR3aa: CASSYNGGSTDTQYF

v_gene: TRBV27
abundance: -
CDR3aa: CASSLSQGESLVGGRQPPDTQYF

v_gene: TRBV7-3
abundance: many
CDR3aa: CASSLRHQETQYF

v_gene: TRBV20-1
abundance: -
CDR3aa: CSALDSLNQPQHF

v_gene: TRBV7-6
abundance: many
CDR3aa: CASSLVPGTINVLTF

v_gene: TRBV7-2
abundance: many
CDR3aa: CASSYRDRGRKKLFF

v_gene: TRBV4-1
abundance: few
CDR3aa: CASSLRDRVVPLEQFF